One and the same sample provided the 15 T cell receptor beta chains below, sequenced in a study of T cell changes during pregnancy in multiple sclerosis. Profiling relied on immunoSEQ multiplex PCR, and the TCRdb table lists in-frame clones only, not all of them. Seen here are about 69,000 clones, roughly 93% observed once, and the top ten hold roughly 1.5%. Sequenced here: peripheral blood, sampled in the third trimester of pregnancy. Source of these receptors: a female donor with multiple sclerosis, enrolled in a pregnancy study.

This CDR3 is CASSRGQGSRNEQFF. The DNA of the CDR3 is TGTGCCAGCAGCCGTGGACAGGGCTCCCGCAATGAGCAGTTCTTC. The rearrangement uses TRBV7-3 and TRBJ2-1, with TRBD1 matching over 8 bases. From germline, CDR1 is SGHTA and CDR2 FQGTGA. The CDR3 is 15 amino acids. V gave up 5 bases and J gave up 6 bases; unmatched junction bases: 9.

For the CDR3, the DNA is TGTGCCAGCATACCCACGACCGGGAGGGAGGGCACAGATACGCAGTATTTT. This encodes CASIPTTGREGTDTQYF. This chain uses TRBV28 with TRBJ2-3; 8 positions agree with TRBD2. The V segment lost 7 bases and the J segment 1 base; nucleotides outside the gene matches: 13. This CDR3 is 17 amino acids long. Germline loops: CDR1 MDHEN, CDR2 SYDVKM.

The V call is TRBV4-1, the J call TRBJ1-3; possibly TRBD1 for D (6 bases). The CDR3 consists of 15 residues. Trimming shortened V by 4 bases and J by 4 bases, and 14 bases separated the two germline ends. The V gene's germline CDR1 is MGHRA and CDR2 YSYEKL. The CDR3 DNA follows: TGCGCCAGCAGCCCCGCCCCAGGGGCGGGAAACACCATATATTTT. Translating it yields CASSPAPGAGNTIYF.

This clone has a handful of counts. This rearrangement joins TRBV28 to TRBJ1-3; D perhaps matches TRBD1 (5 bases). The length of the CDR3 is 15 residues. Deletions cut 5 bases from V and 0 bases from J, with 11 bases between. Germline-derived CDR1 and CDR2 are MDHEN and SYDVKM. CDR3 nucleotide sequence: TGTGCCAGCAGTGGGATGGGGGGCTCTGGAAACACCATATATTTT. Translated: CASSGMGGSGNTIYF.

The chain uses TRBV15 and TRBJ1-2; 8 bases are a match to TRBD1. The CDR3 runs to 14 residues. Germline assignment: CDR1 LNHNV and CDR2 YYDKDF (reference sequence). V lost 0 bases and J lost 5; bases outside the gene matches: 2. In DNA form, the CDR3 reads TGTGCCACCAGCAGAGAAAGGACAGGGTATGGCTACACCTTC. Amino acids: CATSRERTGYGYTF.

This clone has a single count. The CDR3 DNA is TGTGCCACCCAGGCCAGGGGAGCTCAGAGGAACACTGAAGCTTTCTTT. Its protein product is CATQARGAQRNTEAFF. This sequence joins TRBV19 and TRBJ1-1, with D perhaps TRBD1 (6 bases). Germline CDR1 LNHDA, CDR2 SQIVND (reference sequence). This CDR3 has 16 residues. V was cut by 10 bases and J by 1 base, with 22 bases left in between.

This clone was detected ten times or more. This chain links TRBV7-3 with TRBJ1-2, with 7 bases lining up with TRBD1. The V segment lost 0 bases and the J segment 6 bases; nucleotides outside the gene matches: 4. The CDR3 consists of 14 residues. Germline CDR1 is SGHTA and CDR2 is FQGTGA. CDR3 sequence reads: CASSLTRQGDGYTF. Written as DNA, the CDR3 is TGTGCCAGCAGCTTAACTAGACAGGGCGATGGCTACACCTTC.

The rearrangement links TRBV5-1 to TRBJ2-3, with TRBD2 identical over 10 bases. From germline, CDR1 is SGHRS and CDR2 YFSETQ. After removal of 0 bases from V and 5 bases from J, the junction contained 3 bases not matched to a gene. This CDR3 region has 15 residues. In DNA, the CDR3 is TGCGCCAGCAGCTTGGCGAGCGGGGGGGAAGATACGCAGTATTTT. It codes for CASSLASGGEDTQYF.

The CDR3, as DNA: TGTGCCAGCAGCTTAGGCGCCGGGACAGGGACCTACAATGAGCAGTTCTTC. Its protein product is CASSLGAGTGTYNEQFF. V is TRBV7-2 and J is TRBJ2-1; TRBD1 aligns across 9 bases. J lost 2 bases, V lost 1 base, and 6 bases had no gene match. This CDR3 has 17 residues. Per the germline V gene, CDR1 is SGHTA and CDR2 is FQGNSA.

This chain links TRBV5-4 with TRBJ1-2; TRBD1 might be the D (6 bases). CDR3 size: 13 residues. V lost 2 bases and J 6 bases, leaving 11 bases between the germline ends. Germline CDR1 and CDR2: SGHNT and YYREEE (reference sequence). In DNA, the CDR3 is TGTGCCAGCAGCTTTGCCGGGGGGCATGGCTACACCTTC. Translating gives CASSFAGGHGYTF. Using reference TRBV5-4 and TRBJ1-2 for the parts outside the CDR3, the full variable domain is ETGVTQSPTHLIKTRGQQVTLRCSSQSGHNTVSWYQQALGQGPQFIFQYYREEENGRGNFPPRFSGLQFPNYSSELNVNALELDDSALYLCASSFAGGHGYTFGSGTRLTVV.

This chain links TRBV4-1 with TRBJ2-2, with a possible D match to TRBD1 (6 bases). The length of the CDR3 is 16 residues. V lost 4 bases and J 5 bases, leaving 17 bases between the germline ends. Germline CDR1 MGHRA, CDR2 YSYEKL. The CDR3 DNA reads TGCGCCAGCAGCCCCCACTCTCAGGGGCTTACCGGGGAGCTGTTTTTT. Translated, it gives CASSPHSQGLTGELFF.

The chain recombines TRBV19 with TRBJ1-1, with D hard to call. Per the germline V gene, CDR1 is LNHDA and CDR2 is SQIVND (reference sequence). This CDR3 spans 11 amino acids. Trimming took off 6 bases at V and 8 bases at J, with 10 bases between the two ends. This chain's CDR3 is CASRRAREAFF. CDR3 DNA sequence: TGTGCCAGTAGGCGGGCCCGCGAAGCTTTCTTT. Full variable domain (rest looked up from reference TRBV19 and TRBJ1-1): DGGITQSPKYLFRKEGQNVTLSCEQNLNHDAMYWYRQDPGQGLRLIYYSQIVNDFQKGDIAEGYSVSREKKESFPLTVTSAQKNPTAFYLCASRRAREAFFGQGTRLTVV.

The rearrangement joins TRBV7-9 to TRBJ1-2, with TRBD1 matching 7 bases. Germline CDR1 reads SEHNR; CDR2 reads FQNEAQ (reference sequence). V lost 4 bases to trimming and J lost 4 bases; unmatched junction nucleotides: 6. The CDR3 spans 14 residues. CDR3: CASSSTGTAYGYTF. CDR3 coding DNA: TGTGCCAGCAGCTCGACCGGGACAGCCTATGGCTACACCTTC.

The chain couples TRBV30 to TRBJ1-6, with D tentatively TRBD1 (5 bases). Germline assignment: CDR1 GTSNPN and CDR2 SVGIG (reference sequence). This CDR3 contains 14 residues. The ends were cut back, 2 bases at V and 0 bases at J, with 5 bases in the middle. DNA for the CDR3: TGTGCCTGGAGTCAGGGCTCCTATAATTCACCCCTCCACTTT. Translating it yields CAWSQGSYNSPLHF.

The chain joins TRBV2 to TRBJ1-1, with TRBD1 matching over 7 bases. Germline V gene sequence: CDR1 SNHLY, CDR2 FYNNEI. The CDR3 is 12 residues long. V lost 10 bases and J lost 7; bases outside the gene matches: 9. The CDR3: CANRQGPVEAFF. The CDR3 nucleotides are TGTGCCAACCGACAGGGACCCGTTGAAGCTTTCTTT.